The 7 T cell receptor beta chains presented below share a single source sample, sequenced in a study of vaccination effects on CD4 cells after COVID-19. What these receptors recognize is not known. Assay used: immunoSEQ multiplex PCR; TCRdb lists only in-frame clones, some missing. The sample has about 22,000 clones; about three quarters are singletons. Viral peptide pool expansion of antigen-specific CD4+ T cells preceded sequencing in the ViraFEST assay. Cultured cells yielded isolated CD4+ T cells after about ten days. Absence of prior SARS-CoV-2 infection characterized the vaccine recipients, who showed negative nucleocapsid antibodies. This specimen consisted of CD4+ T cells from PBMCs cultured with HCoV-NL63 spike peptides, obtained before COVID-19 vaccination. The receptors were gathered from a human donor who received a COVID-19 vaccine.

This clone was counted between two and nine times. CDR3 in amino acids: CASSLVRGPYGYTF. CDR3 bases: TGTGCCAGCAGCTTAGTGAGAGGCCCCTATGGCTACACCTTC. V gene TRBV7-9 combines with J gene TRBJ1-2, with D unclear. This CDR3 has 14 amino acids. Germline-derived CDR1 and CDR2 are SEHNR and FQNEAQ (reference sequence). V was trimmed by 1 base and J by 4 bases, leaving 10 bases between them.

The chain is built from TRBV3-1 (or the pseudogene TRBV3-2) and TRBJ2-5; unclear D gene. The CDR3 has 11 amino acids. Germline loops: CDR1 LGHDT, CDR2 YNNKEL (reference sequence). V shed 3 bases and J shed 4 bases, with 3 bases lying between them. CDR3 DNA sequence: TGTGCCAGCAGCCACGGAGAGACCCAGTACTTC. Protein product: CASSHGETQYF.

The V and J genes are TRBV7-9 and TRBJ1-1, with no clear D. Germline CDR1 SEHNR, CDR2 FQNEAQ (reference sequence). The CDR3 sequence is 13 residues long. The germline V and J ends were trimmed by 8 bases and 0 bases, with 10 bases remaining between them. The CDR3: CASDLSVNTEAFF. CDR3 bases: TGTGCCAGCGATCTGTCCGTGAACACTGAAGCTTTCTTT.

V and J are TRBV18 and TRBJ2-7; D is unresolved. V dropped 1 base and J dropped 0 bases, with 10 bases sitting between them. Germline CDR1 KGHSH, CDR2 LQKENI. There are 15 residues in the CDR3. The CDR3: CASSPRGSPSYEQYF. CDR3 nucleotides: TGTGCCAGCTCACCACGGGGTTCCCCCTCCTACGAGCAGTACTTC. The variable domain in full, completed from reference TRBV18 and TRBJ2-7, reads NAGVMQNPRHLVRRRGQEARLRCSPMKGHSHVYWYRQLPEEGLKFMVYLQKENIIDESGMPKERFSAEFPKEGPSILRIQQVVRGDSAAYFCASSPRGSPSYEQYFGPGTRLTVT.

This rearrangement joins TRBV18 to TRBJ1-5; 9 bases map to TRBD1. Germline CDR1 is KGHSH and CDR2 is LQKENI. The V segment lost 2 bases and the J segment 5 bases; nucleotides outside the gene matches: 1. The CDR3 contains 14 residues. DNA of the CDR3: TGTGCCAGCTCACCAACAGGGGGCTATCAGCCCCAGCATTTT. This sequence encodes CASSPTGGYQPQHF.

The V gene is TRBV15, the J gene TRBJ2-1; 11 bases align to TRBD2. There are 16 residues in the CDR3. Germline lookup yields CDR1 LNHNV and CDR2 YYDKDF (reference sequence). Trimming took 1 base from V and 3 from J; bases not matched to a gene: 2. The CDR3: CATSRGLAGYYNEQFF. As DNA, the CDR3 is TGTGCCACCAGCAGAGGACTAGCGGGATACTACAATGAGCAGTTCTTC.

The rearrangement links TRBV11-2 to TRBJ1-5; TRBD1 is a possible D gene (6 bases). The CDR3 length is 13 residues. CDR1 is SGHAT and CDR2 is FQNNGV in the germline V gene. V lost 4 bases to trimming and J lost 10 bases, with 14 bases between them. The CDR3 DNA follows: TGTGCCAGCAGCTCAGGATTACAGGGACCCCAGCATTTT. Its translation is CASSSGLQGPQHF.